Here is one TCR beta chain with its context. Its antigen is not identified. The sample belongs to a study of cytotoxic CD8 clonotypes in ibrutinib-treated CLL. Findings and caveats of the study: Starting clonality was above that of age-matched healthy donors and tracked circulating CD8+ T-cell counts. Increased clonality at ibrutinib response gave way to a return toward baseline at progression. There were few public clonotypes, and on treatment they contracted or stayed stable.

The germline V gene has CDR1 SGHNT and CDR2 YYREEE (reference sequence). This CDR3 region has 15 residues. Between the trimmed V and J ends, which lost 1 base and 1 base, there was a span of 11 bases. Sequenced by immunoSEQ multiplex PCR; TCRdb stores in-frame clones only, minus some. The sample shows approximately 50,000 clones, approximately 71% of them seen only once. The chain has TRBV5-4 and TRBJ1-1; maybe TRBD1 (5 bases). The TCR was taken from a human donor with chronic lymphocytic leukemia. The starting material was PBMCs, obtained after 12 months of ibrutinib treatment. The CDR3 region is CASSLSQGTNTEAFF. Here the CDR3 DNA reads TGTGCCAGCAGCTTGTCGCAGGGAACGAACACTGAAGCTTTCTTT.